The 9 T cell receptor beta chains in this list originate from one sample, sequenced in a study of T cell repertoires in urothelial bladder cancer. Here immunoSEQ multiplex PCR was the method, and the copy in TCRdb shows in-frame clones only, minus some. This table has fewer than 14,000 clones, 68% appearing once. The sample comprised tumor-infiltrating cells from bladder cancer. All receptors come from a human donor with a benign inflammatory bladder lesion.

The CDR3 sequence is CASSLTGGDTGELFF. CDR3 sequence (DNA): TGTGCCAGCAGCTTAACGGGGGGAGACACCGGGGAGCTGTTTTTT. The chain links TRBV7-6 to TRBJ2-2, with 7 nucleotides matching TRBD2. CDR3 length: 15 amino acids. CDR1 and CDR2 from the germline V gene are SGHVS and FNYEAQ. The trim removed 2 bases at V and 3 bases at J, leaving 3 bases unmatched.

This sequence joins TRBV29-1 and TRBJ2-7; 7 positions agree with TRBD1. Trimming took 7 bases from V and 1 from J; bases not matched to a gene: 7. CDR1 and CDR2 (germline): SQVTM, ANQGSEA. The CDR3 has 13 amino acids. The CDR3 is CSANIRGSYEQYF. CDR3 in DNA: TGCAGCGCGAACATCAGGGGGTCCTACGAGCAGTACTTC.

The CDR3 DNA sequence: TGTGCCAGCAGTGCCACCTTTGAAAGTGGTCAGCCCCAGCATTTT. Protein product: CASSATFESGQPQHF. The genes are TRBV6-1 and TRBJ1-5; no reliable D call. Germline V lookup: CDR1 MNHNS, CDR2 SASEGT. The CDR3 runs 15 residues. V lost 4 bases and J 6 bases, leaving 16 bases between the germline ends.

The chain employs TRBV10-3 and TRBJ1-1; TRBD1 aligns across 7 bases. CDR1 is ENHRY and CDR2 is SYGVKD in the germline V gene. CDR3 length: 15 amino acids. V was pared by 6 bases and J by 4 bases, with 11 bases of the junction left unmatched. DNA of the CDR3: TGTGCCATCAGCCGACAGGGCGGAGAATTCACTGAAGCTTTCTTT. This encodes CAISRQGGEFTEAFF.

This clone qualifies as medium-sized. The rearrangement links TRBV5-1 to TRBJ2-7; the D call may be TRBD1 or TRBD2 (6 bases each). The germline CDR1 and CDR2 sequences are SGHRS and YFSETQ. The germline V and J ends were trimmed by 0 bases and 2 bases, with 18 bases remaining between them. The CDR3 consists of 17 residues. The CDR3, as DNA: TGCGCCAGCAGCTTGGCCGCACAGGGAGGCAGGACCTACGAGCAGTACTTC. As protein: CASSLAAQGGRTYEQYF.

The J gene is TRBJ1-5, the V gene TRBV7-7; unclear D gene. Germline loops: CDR1 SSHAT, CDR2 FNYEAQ (reference sequence). V was clipped by 5 bases and J by 5 bases, with 10 bases between them. CDR3 length: 13 amino acids. CDR3 nucleotide sequence: TGTGCCAGCAGCGCCGGAATGGATCAGCCCCAGCATTTT. The encoded protein is CASSAGMDQPQHF.

This clone has only a few counts. The chain has TRBV5-4 and TRBJ2-2; maybe TRBD1 (6 bases). The CDR3 runs to 15 residues. Germline V gives CDR1 SGHNT, CDR2 YYREEE (reference sequence). Between the trimmed V and J ends, which lost 0 bases and 0 bases, there was a span of 6 bases. CDR3 region: CASSLDRANTGELFF. In DNA form, the CDR3 reads TGTGCCAGCAGCTTGGACAGGGCGAACACCGGGGAGCTGTTTTTT.

This sequence joins TRBV6-5 and TRBJ2-3, with TRBD2 matching 11 bases. Looked up from germline, CDR1 is MNHEY and CDR2 is SVGAGI. This CDR3 has 16 residues. The trim removed 4 bases at V and 4 bases at J, leaving 7 bases unmatched. CDR3 in DNA: TGTGCCAGCAGTTGGGTAGCGGGGGGGCCAGCAGATACGCAGTATTTT. This codes for CASSWVAGGPADTQYF.

This clone showed up just a few times. The chain uses TRBV2 and TRBJ1-1, with TRBD1 matching 9 bases. Per germline, CDR1 SNHLY and CDR2 FYNNEI. The V and J ends lost 5 bases and 5 bases, in that order; junction bases with no gene match: 6. The CDR3 is made up of 14 amino acids. CDR3 DNA: TGTGCCAGCAGTTCCCGGACAGGGGATACTGAAGCTTTCTTT. Amino acids: CASSSRTGDTEAFF.